This T cell receptor (beta chain) appears in the sequencing data of a study of T cell changes during pregnancy in multiple sclerosis. Germline assignment: CDR1 MNHEY and CDR2 SMNVEV (reference sequence). The CDR3 has 14 amino acids. Trimming took off 5 bases at V and 5 bases at J, with 12 bases between the two ends. Sequenced by immunoSEQ multiplex PCR; TCRdb stores in-frame clones only, minus some. Of about 59,000 clones listed, just under 90% are singletons. The source was peripheral blood, collected in the first trimester of pregnancy. This TCR was recovered from a female donor in good health, enrolled as a control in a pregnancy study. The chain recombines TRBV27 with TRBJ1-4; a possible D gene is TRBD1 (5 bases). The CDR3 DNA follows: TGTGCCAGCAGTGTCAGGGTCCACAATGAAAAACTGTTTTTT. It codes for CASSVRVHNEKLFF.